Below, 17 T cell receptor beta chains from the same sample are listed, as sequenced in a study of T-cell reconstitution after alpha-beta-depleted transplantation in children. The authors prepared the TCRbeta library with unique molecular identifiers. TCRdb re-analysed the PCR reads in MiXCR, keeping a single row per CDR3 protein. Here the sample spans 210,000 or so distinct CDR3 sequences, approximately 10% being singletons. The sequences come from PBMCs, collected before TCRalphabeta/CD19-depleted stem cell transplant. The receptors here all came from a child younger than two with acute myeloid leukemia, due to receive a stem cell transplant.

This clonotype was counted at least ten times. This chain connects TRBV10-3 to TRBJ1-1; the D is unclear. CDR3 length equals 12 residues. Looked up from germline, CDR1 is ENHRY and CDR2 is SYGVKD. Trimming shortened V by 7 bases and J by 6 bases, and 12 bases separated the two germline ends. CDR3: CAIKAEGPEAFF. The CDR3 DNA follows: TGTGCCATCAAGGCCGAAGGGCCTGAAGCTTTCTTT.

This clonotype was observed many times. This sequence joins TRBV12-3 or TRBV12-4 and TRBJ2-2; D gene unclear. The CDR3 loop spans 12 amino acids. Between the trimmed V and J ends, which lost 6 bases and 2 bases, there was a span of 4 bases. CDR3 coding DNA: TGTGCCAGCAGGGAAAACACCGGGGAGCTGTTTTTT. Its protein product is CASRENTGELFF.

This clonotype was observed many times. CDR3 in amino acids: CSARDGSNYGYTF. CDR3 DNA sequence: TGCAGTGCTAGAGACGGGTCTAACTATGGCTACACCTTC. J is TRBJ1-2 and V is TRBV20-1, with D uncertain. Trimming took off 0 bases at V and 0 bases at J, with 5 bases between the two ends. The CDR3 consists of 13 residues. Germline V gene data show CDR1 as DFQATT and CDR2 as SNEGSKA (reference sequence).

This clonotype showed up many times. The chain uses TRBV2 and TRBJ2-3; unclear D gene. Germline V gene sequence: CDR1 SNHLY, CDR2 FYNNEI. There are 13 residues in the CDR3. Trimming stripped 7 bases from V and 0 bases from J, with 8 bases between. CDR3 protein: CASTRTSTDTQYF. DNA for the CDR3: TGTGCCAGCACGAGAACTAGCACAGATACGCAGTATTTT.

Many counts were recorded for this clonotype. The chain employs TRBV9 and TRBJ2-7; 8 nucleotides match TRBD2. The ends lost 1 base at V and 5 bases at J; junction bases unmatched: 11. The V gene's germline CDR1 is SGDLS and CDR2 YYNGEE. This CDR3 is built from 16 residues. The CDR3 loop reads CASSVTAAGGRDEQYF. CDR3 DNA sequence: TGTGCCAGCAGCGTAACGGCGGCGGGAGGCCGGGACGAGCAGTACTTC. Drawing the rest from reference TRBV9 and TRBJ2-7, the complete variable domain is DSGVTQTPKHLITATGQRVTLRCSPRSGDLSVYWYQQSLDQGLQFLIQYYNGEERAKGNILERFSAQQFPDLHSELNLSSLELGDSALYFCASSVTAAGGRDEQYFGPGTRLTVT.

The CDR3 DNA follows: TGTGCCACCAGTGAGACAGGGCAAGAGACCCAGTACTTC. It translates to CATSETGQETQYF. This chain links TRBV24-1 with TRBJ2-5; 7 bases agree with TRBD1. V lost 4 bases and J lost 2; bases outside the gene matches: 0. Germline assignment: CDR1 KGHDR and CDR2 SFDVKD. The CDR3 loop spans 13 amino acids.

This clonotype appeared many times. The CDR3 region is CASSEGEVAGNTEAFF. CDR3 in DNA: TGTGCCAGCAGCGAGGGCGAAGTGGCCGGGAACACTGAAGCTTTCTTT. V gene TRBV6-1 combines with J gene TRBJ1-1; D is unclear. V lost 6 bases and J lost 1, with 18 bases in between. CDR1 is MNHNS, CDR2 SASEGT, per germline. The CDR3 is 16 amino acids.

This clonotype was seen ten or more times. The gene calls are TRBV3-1 and TRBJ2-7, with D possibly TRBD2 on 5 matching bases. Deletions cut 2 bases from V and 6 bases from J, with 11 bases between. Germline assignment: CDR1 LGHDT and CDR2 YNNKEL (reference sequence). The CDR3 is made up of 13 amino acids. CDR3 residues: CASSQTGRGEQYF. CDR3 DNA: TGTGCCAGCAGCCAAACGGGGAGAGGCGAGCAGTACTTC.

This clonotype occurred a few times. This chain uses TRBV4-2 with TRBJ1-3; D possibly corresponds to TRBD1 (5 bases). CDR1 and CDR2 from the germline V gene are LGHNA and YNFKEQ. The V gene lost 1 base and the J gene lost 2 bases, with 9 bases spanning the gap. The CDR3 has 15 amino acids. This CDR3 reads CASSQGGGPGNTIYF. Written as DNA, the CDR3 is TGTGCCAGCAGCCAAGGGGGGGGACCTGGAAACACCATATATTTT.

This clonotype was found many times. The chain is built from TRBV12-3 or TRBV12-4 and TRBJ2-1; D is unclear. The CDR3 has 11 amino acids. V lost 2 bases and J lost 6, with 2 bases in between. CDR3 nucleotides: TGTGCCAGCAGTTTAACCAATGAGCAGTTCTTC. Its protein product is CASSLTNEQFF.

The sample holds a few counts of this clonotype. V is TRBV7-9 and J is TRBJ2-5; 10 nucleotides align to TRBD2. The CDR3 has 17 residues. Germline CDR1 reads SEHNR; CDR2 reads FQNEAQ (reference sequence). J gave up 5 bases and V 5 bases, and 14 bases lay outside the gene matches. The DNA for the CDR3 is TGTGCCAGCAGCCTTACAGGACTAGCGGCTTTGGGTGAGACCCAGTACTTC. Translation gives CASSLTGLAALGETQYF.

Regarding this clonotype: One base away lies a much larger clone, so this may be a sequencing read error. This chain links TRBV7-7 with TRBJ2-3; D may match TRBD1 or TRBD2 (5 bases each). Germline CDR1 and CDR2: SSHAT and FNYEAQ (reference sequence). The CDR3 length is 14 residues. The CDR3 sequence is CAGSATDGADTQYF. In nucleotides, the CDR3 is TGTGCCGGCAGCGCGACAGACGGGGCAGATACGCAGTATTTT.

As for this clonotype: This likely comes from a read error, as the CDR3 has no conserved phenylalanine or tryptophan at its end. Because the CDR3's place on the DNA is in doubt, the DNA is left out and the CDR3 is given as listed by TCRdb. The gene calls are TRBV7-9 and TRBJ2-3. Germline-derived CDR1 and CDR2 are SEHNR and FQNEAQ (reference sequence). The CDR3 is made up of 11 amino acids, end residues included. The CDR3 sequence: CASSLAGELKL.

This clonotype was counted ten times or more. The rearrangement links TRBV28 to TRBJ2-3; 7 nucleotides match TRBD1. The CDR3 has 19 residues. The J segment lost 1 base and the V segment lost 2 bases, leaving 15 bases of the junction unmatched. The germline gives CDR1 MDHEN, CDR2 SYDVKM. This CDR3 is CASSLGQVLTWTRTDTQYF. The CDR3 bases are TGTGCCAGCAGTTTAGGACAGGTACTGACATGGACCCGCACAGATACGCAGTATTTT.

This clonotype was recorded at least ten times. A much larger clone differs from this one at a single base, so this may be a read error. The chain uses TRBV28 and TRBJ2-1, with D unresolved. The CDR3 is 10 residues long. Germline assignment: CDR1 MDHEN and CDR2 SYDVKM. V was shortened by 4 bases and J by 6 bases, with 1 base between the two germline ends. The CDR3 spells CASSSNEQFF. CDR3 sequence (DNA): TGTGCCAGCAGTTCCAATGAGCAGTTCTTC.

This clonotype was counted at least ten times. The CDR3 DNA is TGCGCCAGCAGCTTAGTGGTACAAGAGACCCAGTACTTC. It codes for CASSLVVQETQYF. The V and J genes are TRBV5-1 and TRBJ2-5, with D unclear. Germline V gene data show CDR1 as SGHRS and CDR2 as YFSETQ. V gave up 2 bases and J gave up 2 bases, with 7 bases separating them. There are 13 residues in the CDR3.

The table lists this clonotype with many counts. This sequence joins TRBV20-1 and TRBJ2-3, with a weak D call TRBD1 (5 bases). Trimming pared 2 bases from V and 2 bases from J, leaving 8 bases between. CDR1 is DFQATT, CDR2 SNEGSKA, per germline (reference sequence). This CDR3 has 13 amino acids. CDR3 loop: CSARRTTTDTQYF. The CDR3 nucleotides are TGCAGTGCTAGAAGGACAACCACAGATACGCAGTATTTT.